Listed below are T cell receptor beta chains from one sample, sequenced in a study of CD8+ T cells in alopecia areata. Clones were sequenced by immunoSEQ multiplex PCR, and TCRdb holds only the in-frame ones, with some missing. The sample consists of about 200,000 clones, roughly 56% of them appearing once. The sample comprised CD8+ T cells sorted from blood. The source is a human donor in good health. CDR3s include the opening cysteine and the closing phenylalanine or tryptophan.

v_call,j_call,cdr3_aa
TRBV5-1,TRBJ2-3,CASSPLLWGADTQYF
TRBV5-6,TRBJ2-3,CASSLPGLDTQYF
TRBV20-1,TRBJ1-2,CSAGDYGYTF
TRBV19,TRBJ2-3,CASKPLRPSGGPDTQYF
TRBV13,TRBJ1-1,CASSPRRWNTEAFF
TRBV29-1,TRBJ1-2,CSARGQADYGYTF
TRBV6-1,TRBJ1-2,CASRPMDYGYTF
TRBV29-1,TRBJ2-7,CSVVSAALSYEQYF
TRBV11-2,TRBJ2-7,CASSLSSRDPNEQYF
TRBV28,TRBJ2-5,CATEGGETQYF
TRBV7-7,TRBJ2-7,CASSYGRDRSYEQYF